Presented here are 24 T cell receptor beta chains from one specimen sequenced in a study of blood T cell repertoires in COVID-19. Sequencing was performed with immunoSEQ multiplex PCR; in TCRdb, only in-frame clones are kept and a portion is missing. Of roughly 250,000 clones detected, roughly nine tenths appear once; the ten largest clones hold approximately 12%. The sequencing input was peripheral blood. The receptors stem from a woman aged 25 to 39 with COVID-19, enrolled during active disease.

V usage is TRBV5-4 and J usage is TRBJ2-2; D might be TRBD1 (6 bases). The germline gives CDR1 SGHNT, CDR2 YYREEE (reference sequence). This CDR3 is built from 15 residues. V was cut by 4 bases and J by 5 bases, with 15 bases left in between. The CDR3 loop is CASSPRTALTGELFF. The CDR3 bases are TGTGCCAGCAGCCCGCGGACAGCATTAACCGGGGAGCTGTTTTTT.

This rearrangement joins TRBV30 to TRBJ1-6; no clear D gene. CDR1 and CDR2 (germline): GTSNPN, SVGIG (reference sequence). This CDR3 spans 13 amino acids. Trimming shortened V by 6 bases and J by 5 bases, and 11 bases separated the two germline ends. The CDR3 region is CACRRIDNSPLHF. As DNA, the CDR3 is TGTGCCTGCAGGCGCATTGATAATTCACCCCTCCACTTT.

The rearrangement joins TRBV19 to TRBJ1-1, with 7 bases matching TRBD1. The V gene's germline CDR1 is LNHDA and CDR2 SQIVND (reference sequence). Unmatched junction bases numbered 3, after V lost 7 bases and J lost 1 base. The CDR3 length is 13 residues. In nucleotides, the CDR3 is TGTGCCAGTACCAGGGGGAAGAACACTGAAGCTTTCTTT. This translates into CASTRGKNTEAFF.

The table lists this clone with a few counts. The rearrangement links TRBV5-8 to TRBJ1-6; D gene uncertain. Germline lookup yields CDR1 SGHTS and CDR2 YDEGEE. The CDR3 runs 14 residues. V was shortened by 1 base and J by 10 bases, with 12 bases between the two germline ends. CDR3 bases: TGTGCCAGCAGCTTGCCGGGGAGGAACTCACCCCTCCACTTT. Its translation is CASSLPGRNSPLHF.

The J gene is TRBJ1-6, the V gene TRBV6-6; 7 nucleotides align to TRBD1. This CDR3 region has 16 residues. Trimming at V came to 0 bases and at J to 7 bases, leaving 6 bases not matched to a gene. Germline assignment: CDR1 MNHNY and CDR2 SVGAGI (reference sequence). The CDR3 DNA sequence: TGTGCCAGCAGTTACTCGCAGGGGGAATGGAATTCACCCCTCCACTTT. Encoded protein: CASSYSQGEWNSPLHF.

This chain uses TRBV24-1 with TRBJ2-2, with 7 nucleotides matching TRBD1. From germline, CDR1 is KGHDR and CDR2 SFDVKD. This CDR3 comprises 14 residues. V lost 7 bases to trimming and J lost 6 bases; unmatched junction nucleotides: 7. This CDR3 reads CATRGTGVAGELFF. For the CDR3, the DNA is TGTGCCACCAGGGGAACAGGGGTTGCCGGGGAGCTGTTTTTT.

The rearrangement joins TRBV4-1 to TRBJ1-2; D gene unclear. The germline CDR1 and CDR2 sequences are MGHRA and YSYEKL. CDR3 size: 13 residues. Trimming cost V 1 base and J 2 bases, with 5 bases left between them. The chain's CDR3 is CASSQAQNYGYTF. The CDR3 bases are TGCGCCAGCAGCCAAGCACAGAACTATGGCTACACCTTC.

The J gene is TRBJ1-2, the V gene TRBV28; D perhaps matches TRBD1 (6 bases). Germline V gene sequence: CDR1 MDHEN, CDR2 SYDVKM. The CDR3 consists of 14 residues. The V and J ends lost 7 bases and 2 bases respectively, with 14 bases between them. CDR3 sequence reads: CASNGGGVNYGYTF. CDR3 DNA: TGTGCCAGCAACGGCGGGGGCGTAAACTATGGCTACACCTTC.

V is TRBV27 and J is TRBJ2-7; D perhaps matches TRBD1 (5 bases). The CDR3 spans 13 residues. V lost 2 bases, J lost 6 bases, and 11 bases lay in between. Germline V gene lookup returns CDR1 MNHEY and CDR2 SMNVEV (reference sequence). CDR3 sequence reads: CASSLMGPGEQYF. CDR3 DNA sequence: TGTGCCAGCAGTTTAATGGGGCCAGGCGAGCAGTACTTC.

The chain uses TRBV6-5 and TRBJ1-1, with D possibly being TRBD1 (6 bases). Trimming shortened V by 5 bases and J by 1 base, and 14 bases separated the two germline ends. Germline CDR1 and CDR2: MNHEY and SVGAGI. The CDR3 has 15 amino acids. The CDR3 bases are TGTGCCAGCAGTCTATCACAGGGTGGGAACACTGAAGCTTTCTTT. It encodes CASSLSQGGNTEAFF.

The chain links TRBV11-2 to TRBJ1-1, with 7 bases fitting TRBD1. Germline loops: CDR1 SGHAT, CDR2 FQNNGV. V was pared by 4 bases and J by 3 bases, with 11 bases of the junction left unmatched. The CDR3 has 16 amino acids. CDR3 coding DNA: TGTGCCAGCAGCTCCAGACAGGGCTTCGTAGACACTGAAGCTTTCTTT. Its translation is CASSSRQGFVDTEAFF.

The gene calls are TRBV30 and TRBJ2-3, with 11 bases identical to TRBD2. The CDR3 contains 16 residues. V gave up 0 bases and J gave up 2 bases; unmatched junction bases: 4. The germline V gene has CDR1 GTSNPN and CDR2 SVGIG (reference sequence). The CDR3: CAWSVLLAGDTDTQYF. As DNA, the CDR3 is TGTGCCTGGAGTGTATTACTAGCGGGGGACACAGATACGCAGTATTTT.

The chain joins TRBV7-9 to TRBJ1-4; 7 bases are a match to TRBD1. The CDR3 extends over 15 amino acids. V was pared by 10 bases and J by 7 bases, with 15 bases of the junction left unmatched. The germline gives CDR1 SEHNR, CDR2 FQNEAQ (reference sequence). CDR3 region: CATQIGGQDVEKLFF. DNA for the CDR3: TGTGCCACCCAGATAGGGGGCCAGGACGTTGAAAAACTGTTTTTT.

The chain employs TRBV5-6 and TRBJ2-1; perhaps TRBD2 as D (5 bases). The V gene lost 4 bases and the J gene lost 5 bases, with 19 bases spanning the gap. The germline V gene has CDR1 SGHDT and CDR2 YYEEEE. The CDR3 runs 16 residues. CDR3 in amino acids: CASSPRGTGTNNEQFF. Written as DNA, the CDR3 is TGTGCCAGCAGCCCACGGGGAACTGGTACAAACAATGAGCAGTTCTTC. The complete variable domain, with remaining parts taken from reference TRBV5-6 and TRBJ2-1, reads DAGVTQSPTHLIKTRGQQVTLRCSPKSGHDTVSWYQQALGQGPQFIFQYYEEEERQRGNFPDRFSGHQFPNYSSELNVNALLLGDSALYLCASSPRGTGTNNEQFFGPGTRLTVL.

CDR3 amino acids: CASGLGRDRVVSALHF. The CDR3 nucleotides are TGTGCTAGTGGTTTGGGCAGGGACAGGGTAGTTTCGGCCCTCCACTTT. V gene TRBV12-5 combines with J gene TRBJ1-6; TRBD1 agrees at 9 bases. The trim removed 1 base at V and 14 bases at J, leaving 12 bases unmatched. CDR1 and CDR2 from the germline V gene are LGHNT and FRNRAP. The CDR3 totals 16 residues.

This clone has a handful of counts. The V and J genes are TRBV5-1 and TRBJ2-3, with TRBD1 identical over 7 bases. The V and J ends lost 4 bases and 0 bases, in that order; junction bases with no gene match: 11. This CDR3 contains 17 residues. Germline assignment: CDR1 SGHRS and CDR2 YFSETQ. The chain's CDR3 is CASSPLPTGVSTDTQYF. In DNA form, the CDR3 reads TGCGCCAGCAGCCCCCTTCCCACAGGGGTTAGCACAGATACGCAGTATTTT.

The gene calls are TRBV7-9 and TRBJ2-7; 9 bases map to TRBD1. CDR1 SEHNR and CDR2 FQNEAQ come from the germline V gene (reference sequence). CDR3 length equals 14 residues. J gave up 7 bases and V 5 bases, and 9 bases lay outside the gene matches. This chain's CDR3 is CASSPGQGMSEQYF. CDR3 in DNA: TGTGCCAGCAGCCCGGGACAGGGTATGAGTGAGCAGTACTTC. The whole variable domain, remainder taken from reference TRBV7-9 and TRBJ2-7, is DTGVSQNPRHKITKRGQNVTFRCDPISEHNRLYWYRQTLGQGPEFLTYFQNEAQLEKSRLLSDRFSAERPKGSFSTLEIQRTEQGDSAMYLCASSPGQGMSEQYFGPGTRLTVT.

V usage is TRBV4-1 and J usage is TRBJ2-7; TRBD2 is a possible D gene (6 bases). CDR1 is MGHRA and CDR2 is YSYEKL in the germline V gene. The ends were cut back, 2 bases at V and 2 bases at J, with 13 bases in the middle. The length of the CDR3 is 15 residues. CDR3: CASSQFPGVAYEQYF. As DNA, the CDR3 is TGCGCCAGCAGCCAATTCCCGGGGGTTGCCTACGAGCAGTACTTC.

V gene TRBV12-3 or TRBV12-4 combines with J gene TRBJ1-2; D gene uncertain. The CDR3 has 12 residues. V shed 3 bases and J shed 8 bases, with 10 bases lying between them. CDR3 loop: CASSLMLGGYTF. CDR3 nucleotides: TGTGCCAGCAGTTTGATGCTCGGGGGCTACACCTTC.

This chain links TRBV6-5 with TRBJ2-7; TRBD2 is a possible D gene (6 bases). This CDR3 comprises 14 residues. The V gene's germline CDR1 is MNHEY and CDR2 SVGAGI. V was shortened by 5 bases and J by 4 bases, with 15 bases between the two germline ends. The CDR3 sequence is CASSRPMRGYEQYF. The CDR3 DNA is TGTGCCAGCAGTAGGCCGATGCGGGGATACGAGCAGTACTTC.

The J gene is TRBJ1-1, the V gene TRBV6-5; D gene unclear. The CDR3 runs to 15 residues. The germline V gene has CDR1 MNHEY and CDR2 SVGAGI. V lost 0 bases, J lost 0 bases, and 8 bases lay in between. The CDR3 nucleotides read TGTGCCAGCAGTTACTCCCCTTACATGAACACTGAAGCTTTCTTT. It yields the protein CASSYSPYMNTEAFF.

This clone is a singleton in its sample. This chain links TRBV4-2 with TRBJ2-1; D possibly corresponds to TRBD1 (6 bases). The CDR3 loop spans 15 amino acids. Germline-derived CDR1 and CDR2 are LGHNA and YNFKEQ. The V gene lost 4 bases and the J gene lost 2 bases, with 12 bases spanning the gap. This chain's CDR3 is CASSPTGSPYNEQFF. Written as DNA, the CDR3 is TGTGCCAGCAGCCCAACAGGGTCCCCCTACAATGAGCAGTTCTTC.

V usage is TRBV18 and J usage is TRBJ2-3; TRBD2 agrees at 10 bases. J gave up 4 bases and V 5 bases, and 0 bases lay outside the gene matches. Per the germline V gene, CDR1 is KGHSH and CDR2 is LQKENI. This CDR3 is built from 13 residues. CDR3 protein: CASSGLAADTQYF. The CDR3 DNA sequence: TGTGCCAGCTCAGGACTAGCGGCAGATACGCAGTATTTT. Full variable domain (rest looked up from reference TRBV18 and TRBJ2-3): NAGVMQNPRHLVRRRGQEARLRCSPMKGHSHVYWYRQLPEEGLKFMVYLQKENIIDESGMPKERFSAEFPKEGPSILRIQQVVRGDSAAYFCASSGLAADTQYFGPGTRLTVL.

V usage is TRBV28 and J usage is TRBJ2-5; 7 bases fit TRBD2. Germline CDR1 MDHEN, CDR2 SYDVKM. This CDR3 has 14 residues. The junction had 2 bases not matched to a gene; V was cut back by 2 bases and J by 2 bases. CDR3 DNA: TGTGCCAGCAGTTTAGGAGCGGGGCAAGAGACCCAGTACTTC. Translating it yields CASSLGAGQETQYF.